The next 25 T cell receptor beta chains were all read from a single sample in a study of blood T cell repertoires in COVID-19. Assay used: immunoSEQ multiplex PCR; TCRdb lists only in-frame clones, some missing. The sample includes roughly 270,000 clones, about 85% of them seen just once. Sequencing used PBMCs or T cells enriched from blood (not recorded which). The origin of the receptors is a woman aged 45-65 years who had recovered from COVID-19.

J is TRBJ1-2 and V is TRBV5-1; the match to TRBD1 covers 7 bases. CDR3 size: 15 residues. Per germline, CDR1 SGHRS and CDR2 YFSETQ. Trimming at V came to 5 bases and at J to 6 bases, leaving 13 bases not matched to a gene. The CDR3, as DNA: TGCGCCAGCAGTCCCGCCGAGGGGGCGCGTAATGGCTACACCTTC. It translates to CASSPAEGARNGYTF.

The gene calls are TRBV5-8 and TRBJ2-1, with D maybe TRBD1 (5 bases). Deletions cut 5 bases from V and 0 bases from J, with 12 bases between. CDR1 SGHTS and CDR2 YDEGEE come from the germline V gene. The CDR3 covers 15 residues. In nucleotides, the CDR3 is TGTGCCAGCAGTTCCCAGGGTTACTCCTACAATGAGCAGTTCTTC. Protein: CASSSQGYSYNEQFF.

V is TRBV19 and J is TRBJ2-7; 12 bases align to TRBD1. CDR1 is LNHDA and CDR2 is SQIVND in the germline V gene (reference sequence). The length of the CDR3 is 16 residues. The junction had 8 bases not matched to a gene; V was cut back by 6 bases and J by 2 bases. CDR3 residues: CASRRTGTGGTYEQYF. In DNA form, the CDR3 reads TGTGCCAGTAGGAGAACCGGGACAGGGGGCACCTACGAGCAGTACTTC.

The chain has TRBV30 and TRBJ2-7; TRBD1 might be the D (5 bases). Germline values: CDR1 GTSNPN, CDR2 SVGIG (reference sequence). Trimming took 2 bases from V and 4 from J, leaving 9 bases between them. The CDR3 is 12 residues long. The CDR3 reads CAWSWGRYEQYF. The CDR3 DNA follows: TGTGCCTGGAGTTGGGGCCGGTACGAGCAGTACTTC. The variable domain in full, with the rest retrieved from reference TRBV30 and TRBJ2-7, is SQTIHQWPATLVQPVGSPLSLECTVEGTSNPNLYWYRQAAGRGLQLLFYSVGIGQISSEVPQNLSASRPQDRQFILSSKKLLLSDSGFYLCAWSWGRYEQYFGPGTRLTVT.

J is TRBJ2-1 and V is TRBV7-6; 12 positions agree with TRBD2. Trimming at V came to 3 bases and at J to 9 bases, leaving 6 bases not matched to a gene. Germline assignment: CDR1 SGHVS and CDR2 FNYEAQ. The CDR3 totals 15 residues. CDR3 coding DNA: TGTGCCAGCAGCTTGCTAGCGGGGGGGCGTGGTGAGCAGTTCTTC. This encodes CASSLLAGGRGEQFF.

The rearrangement joins TRBV6-5 to TRBJ1-6; D gene ambiguous. The germline gives CDR1 MNHEY, CDR2 SVGAGI. Trimming took off 5 bases at V and 7 bases at J, with 12 bases between the two ends. The CDR3 covers 14 residues. The CDR3 sequence: CASSLRSPNSPLHF. The CDR3 DNA follows: TGTGCCAGCAGTCTTCGGTCACCAAATTCACCCCTCCACTTT.

Only one count was recorded for this clone. The rearrangement uses TRBV11-3 and TRBJ2-2, with D uncertain. Germline CDR1 reads SGHNT; CDR2 reads YENEEA. The CDR3 contains 14 residues. V gave up 7 bases and J gave up 0 bases, with 9 bases separating them. In DNA, the CDR3 is TGTGCCAGCACCCCCGGAGCGAACACCGGGGAGCTGTTTTTT. This encodes CASTPGANTGELFF.

The chain links TRBV2 to TRBJ2-2; 15 bases are a match to TRBD2. CDR1 and CDR2 (germline): SNHLY, FYNNEI. The CDR3 spans 17 residues. Trimming took 5 bases from V and 5 from J; bases not matched to a gene: 6. CDR3 in amino acids: CASSWTSGRAGTGELFF. CDR3 bases: TGTGCCAGCAGTTGGACTAGCGGGAGGGCCGGTACCGGGGAGCTGTTTTTT.

This chain joins TRBV3-1 (or the pseudogene TRBV3-2) and TRBJ1-2, with 9 bases fitting TRBD1. Germline V gives CDR1 LGHDT, CDR2 YNNKEL (reference sequence). With 4 bases clipped from V and 2 bases from J, the junction kept 2 bases outside the gene matches. The CDR3 has 14 amino acids. The CDR3 nucleotides read TGTGCCAGCAGCCGGGACAGGGTGAACTATGGCTACACCTTC. Protein product: CASSRDRVNYGYTF.

This clone was seen once. The rearrangement joins TRBV27 to TRBJ1-3, with D maybe TRBD1 (6 bases). V dropped 6 bases and J dropped 4 bases, with 13 bases sitting between them. The CDR3 runs to 14 residues. Germline CDR1 is MNHEY and CDR2 is SMNVEV (reference sequence). CDR3 residues: CASRGGGRGNTIYF. DNA for the CDR3: TGTGCCAGCAGAGGGGGGGGGCGCGGAAACACCATATATTTT.

The CDR3 DNA reads as TGTGCCAGTAGTCCATCGACAGGGACCCCTTATGGCTACACCTTC. Translation gives CASSPSTGTPYGYTF. The rearrangement joins TRBV19 to TRBJ1-2; 7 nucleotides line up with TRBD1. The CDR3 runs 15 residues. CDR1 LNHDA and CDR2 SQIVND come from the germline V gene (reference sequence). V lost 5 bases and J lost 5; bases outside the gene matches: 11.

The chain links TRBV5-8 to TRBJ1-5; D unclear. The CDR3 runs 13 residues. Per the germline V gene, CDR1 is SGHTS and CDR2 is YDEGEE. Trimming stripped 1 base from V and 7 bases from J, with 9 bases between. The CDR3 protein is CASSLWRAQPQHF. As DNA, the CDR3 is TGTGCCAGCAGCTTGTGGAGGGCCCAGCCCCAGCATTTT.

J is TRBJ1-1 and V is TRBV18, with 9 bases that match TRBD1. This CDR3 has 14 amino acids. The junction had 0 bases not matched to a gene; V was cut back by 1 base and J by 3 bases. In germline, CDR1 is KGHSH, CDR2 LQKENI. The CDR3: CASSPRDRDTEAFF. CDR3 coding DNA: TGTGCCAGCTCACCACGGGACAGGGACACTGAAGCTTTCTTT.

J is TRBJ1-1 and V is TRBV27; 7 nucleotides match TRBD1. This CDR3 region has 14 residues. Germline V gene lookup returns CDR1 MNHEY and CDR2 SMNVEV (reference sequence). The ends lost 4 bases at V and 1 base at J; junction bases unmatched: 3. The CDR3 region is CASSSYRGNTEAFF. DNA of the CDR3: TGTGCCAGCAGTTCCTACAGGGGGAACACTGAAGCTTTCTTT.

The chain recombines TRBV2 with TRBJ2-5, with 8 bases lining up with TRBD2. This CDR3 region has 15 residues. J gave up 3 bases and V 4 bases, and 7 bases lay outside the gene matches. The germline CDR1 and CDR2 sequences are SNHLY and FYNNEI. CDR3 nucleotides: TGTGCCAGCAGTGTATCCAGCGGGGGCGAAGAGACCCAGTACTTC. This encodes CASSVSSGGEETQYF.

The CDR3 loop reads CASSRQGNNAGELFF. The DNA of the CDR3 is TGTGCCAGCTCCCGACAGGGAAATAACGCCGGGGAGCTGTTTTTT. The chain joins TRBV18 to TRBJ2-2; 7 positions match TRBD1. Trimming at V came to 6 bases and at J to 6 bases, leaving 10 bases not matched to a gene. Looked up from germline, CDR1 is KGHSH and CDR2 is LQKENI. The CDR3 covers 15 residues.

CDR3 sequence (DNA): TGCGCCAGCAGCCCGAGTCAAACCGGTGCTAGCACAGATACGCAGTATTTT. It is translated as CASSPSQTGASTDTQYF. This chain uses TRBV4-3 with TRBJ2-3; unclear D gene. This CDR3 has 17 amino acids. Germline V gene data show CDR1 as LGHNA and CDR2 as YSLEER. V dropped 4 bases and J dropped 0 bases, with 17 bases sitting between them.

In the case of this clone: The sample has other DNA sequences that encode this CDR3 too. This rearrangement joins TRBV10-1 to TRBJ2-1; a possible D gene is TRBD1 (6 bases). The CDR3 is 14 amino acids. Trimming took off 0 bases at V and 3 bases at J, with 6 bases between the two ends. Germline CDR1 reads WNHNN; CDR2 reads SYGVQD (reference sequence). Written as DNA, the CDR3 is TGCGCCAGCAGTGAGTCGACAGGCTACAATGAGCAGTTCTTC. Encoded protein: CASSESTGYNEQFF.

Turning to this clone: This sample includes further DNA sequences coding for the same CDR3. This chain connects TRBV9 to TRBJ1-1; D call uncertain. In germline, CDR1 is SGDLS, CDR2 YYNGEE. Between the trimmed V and J ends, which lost 2 bases and 2 bases, there was a span of 7 bases. The CDR3 covers 13 residues. The CDR3 bases are TGTGCCAGCAGCGTGCGCGGCAACACTGAAGCTTTCTTT. It yields the protein CASSVRGNTEAFF.

The chain uses TRBV5-1 and TRBJ2-1; 8 bases are shared with TRBD2. With V trimmed by 1 base and J by 5 bases, 5 bases remained unmatched. Germline assignment: CDR1 SGHRS and CDR2 YFSETQ. CDR3 length: 15 residues. As DNA, the CDR3 is TGCGCCAGCAGCTTGACAGCGGGAGTTAACAATGAGCAGTTCTTC. This codes for CASSLTAGVNNEQFF.

V gene TRBV6-5 combines with J gene TRBJ1-1; no reliable D call. Trimming removed 0 bases from V and 5 bases from J, with 16 bases in between. The CDR3 covers 16 residues. The V gene's germline CDR1 is MNHEY and CDR2 SVGAGI. CDR3 region: CASSYSFTAPGTEAFF. In DNA form, the CDR3 reads TGTGCCAGCAGTTACTCGTTTACGGCTCCCGGGACTGAAGCTTTCTTT.

V usage is TRBV5-1 and J usage is TRBJ1-1; D is possibly TRBD1 (6 bases). V was cut by 7 bases and J by 1 base, with 14 bases left in between. Per germline, CDR1 SGHRS and CDR2 YFSETQ. The CDR3 sequence is 14 residues long. The CDR3 DNA follows: TGCGCCAGCTCTACACAGGGAAGGAACACTGAAGCTTTCTTT. Its protein is CASSTQGRNTEAFF.

This clone was seen once. The V call is TRBV6-5, the J call TRBJ2-7, with D unresolved. Trimming removed 6 bases from V and 3 bases from J, with 15 bases in between. The CDR3 totals 14 residues. Germline V CDR1 and CDR2: MNHEY, SVGAGI. CDR3 DNA: TGTGCCAGCAGCCCAGATCCGAACAGCTACGAGCAGTACTTC. Translated, it gives CASSPDPNSYEQYF.

This clone was picked up one time. This rearrangement joins TRBV7-8 to TRBJ1-3; 7 nucleotides line up with TRBD1. CDR1 and CDR2 (germline): SGHVS, FQNEAQ. The CDR3 covers 16 residues. Trimming cost V 5 bases and J 7 bases; bases outside gene matches: 14. DNA for the CDR3: TGTGCCAGCAGCCCAAGGGCCGAGACAGGGTTTAACACCATATATTTT. Its protein product is CASSPRAETGFNTIYF.

This clone occurred a few times. The chain couples TRBV5-6 to TRBJ2-5; D uncertain. Trimming shortened V by 0 bases and J by 5 bases, and 8 bases separated the two germline ends. Germline V gene lookup returns CDR1 SGHDT and CDR2 YYEEEE. CDR3 length: 13 residues. The CDR3 loop is CASSLGLWETQYF. The CDR3 coding sequence is TGTGCCAGCAGCTTGGGGCTTTGGGAGACCCAGTACTTC.